The next 29 T cell receptor beta chains were all read from a single sample in a study of CD8 T cells in Susac syndrome. RNA was extracted with the RNeasy kit, and a quantity of roughly 0.5 to 1 ug was reverse transcribed using random hexamers. TCRdb recomputed calls from the immunoSEQ multiplex PCR reads with MiXCR, one row per CDR3 protein. The data show over 100,000 distinct CDR3 sequences, roughly 92% seen once. The sequencing input was CD8+ T cells from PBMCs. The receptors were sampled from a human donor in good health.

The V and J genes are TRBV5-1 and TRBJ1-1; a possible D gene is TRBD1 (5 bases). Germline-derived CDR1 and CDR2 are SGHRS and YFSETQ. This CDR3 comprises 16 residues. V was clipped by 0 bases and J by 2 bases, with 14 bases between them. CDR3 amino acids: CASSLGMRQGNTEAFF. The CDR3, as DNA: TGCGCCAGCAGCTTGGGTATGAGGCAGGGAAACACTGAAGCTTTCTTT.

The chain has TRBV5-4 and TRBJ2-7, with unresolved D. Deletions cut 0 bases from V and 1 base from J, with 8 bases between. This CDR3 region has 14 residues. Germline CDR1 is SGHNT and CDR2 is YYREEE (reference sequence). The DNA for the CDR3 is TGTGCCAGCAGCTTGGACTACCAGTCCTACGAGCAGTACTTC. Amino acids: CASSLDYQSYEQYF.

In its sample, this clonotype was seen once. The chain employs TRBV5-1 and TRBJ2-5; D perhaps matches TRBD1 (6 bases). Trimming removed 2 bases at V and 1 base at J, with 15 bases between. Germline-derived CDR1 and CDR2 are SGHRS and YFSETQ. The CDR3 runs 16 residues. Here the CDR3 reads CASSFLAQGLQETQYF. In DNA, the CDR3 is TGCGCCAGCAGCTTCCTGGCACAGGGTCTCCAAGAGACCCAGTACTTC.

The chain has TRBV20-1 and TRBJ2-5; 7 bases are a match to TRBD1. The ends lost 6 bases at V and 1 base at J; junction bases unmatched: 8. The CDR3 runs to 14 residues. The germline CDR1 and CDR2 sequences are DFQATT and SNEGSKA (reference sequence). The CDR3 spells CSARTQGPQETQYF. The CDR3 DNA reads TGCAGTGCCAGAACACAGGGGCCCCAAGAGACCCAGTACTTC.

V is TRBV19 and J is TRBJ1-5; 7 nucleotides align to TRBD1. CDR3 length: 12 residues. Per germline, CDR1 LNHDA and CDR2 SQIVND (reference sequence). V gave up 9 bases and J gave up 6 bases; unmatched junction bases: 5. The CDR3 nucleotides are TGTGCCAGCCGACAGGGCGGTCAGCCCCAGCATTTT. Translating it yields CASRQGGQPQHF.

The chain is built from TRBV20-1 and TRBJ1-4; TRBD1 matches 8 bases. This CDR3 is built from 15 residues. V lost 0 bases, J lost 6 bases, and 6 bases stayed unmatched. Germline V gene data show CDR1 as DFQATT and CDR2 as SNEGSKA (reference sequence). The CDR3 DNA reads TGCAGTGCTAGAGATCCGACAGGGGAGGATGAAAAACTGTTTTTT. Translation: CSARDPTGEDEKLFF.

J is TRBJ2-7 and V is TRBV5-1; TRBD2 matches at 9 bases. V lost 5 bases, J lost 3 bases, and 9 bases stayed unmatched. CDR1 and CDR2 (germline): SGHRS, YFSETQ. The CDR3 covers 15 residues. Written as DNA, the CDR3 is TGCGCCAGCAGTTCGGCGGGAGGGGGCTTCTACGAGCAGTACTTC. Protein product: CASSSAGGGFYEQYF.

This clonotype appeared once. The rearrangement joins TRBV5-6 to TRBJ1-2; no clear D gene. CDR1 is SGHDT, CDR2 YYEEEE, per germline. The V gene lost 6 bases and the J gene lost 4 bases, with 13 bases spanning the gap. This CDR3 comprises 13 residues. This CDR3 reads CASTTRHLYGYTF. CDR3 nucleotides: TGTGCCAGCACCACTCGACACCTCTATGGCTACACCTTC.

The chain has TRBV7-2 and TRBJ2-5, with 9 bases identical to TRBD1. The CDR3 length is 14 residues. Unmatched junction bases numbered 6, after V lost 5 bases and J lost 5 bases. In germline, CDR1 is SGHTA, CDR2 FQGNSA. The CDR3 region is CASSTGTGYETQYF. The CDR3 DNA reads as TGTGCCAGCAGCACCGGGACAGGGTATGAGACCCAGTACTTC.

The V call is TRBV19, the J call TRBJ1-1; TRBD1 is a possible D gene (5 bases). The CDR3 contains 12 residues. Looked up from germline, CDR1 is LNHDA and CDR2 is SQIVND (reference sequence). V lost 7 bases to trimming and J lost 6 bases, with 12 bases between them. The CDR3 loop reads CASIGARAEAFF. CDR3 DNA: TGTGCCAGTATCGGGGCTCGGGCTGAAGCTTTCTTT.

This clonotype was seen a handful of times. The V gene is TRBV20-1, the J gene TRBJ2-7; D might be TRBD2 (6 bases). Germline loops: CDR1 DFQATT, CDR2 SNEGSKA (reference sequence). V was clipped by 5 bases and J by 5 bases, with 10 bases between them. This CDR3 is built from 11 residues. This chain's CDR3 is CSAGIADEQYF. CDR3 in DNA: TGCAGTGCTGGGATAGCGGACGAGCAGTACTTC.

Only one count was recorded for this clonotype. V gene TRBV6-2 or TRBV6-3 combines with J gene TRBJ1-3; D is uncertain. This CDR3 is 17 amino acids long. Germline V gene lookup returns CDR1 MNHEY and CDR2 SVGEGT. The ends were cut back, 2 bases at V and 0 bases at J, with 14 bases in the middle. This CDR3 reads CASSYHRPGSSGNTIYF. CDR3 coding DNA: TGTGCCAGCAGTTACCATCGTCCGGGGAGCTCTGGAAACACCATATATTTT.

V and J are TRBV12-3 or TRBV12-4 and TRBJ2-1; no firm D call. The CDR3 totals 11 residues. V was cut by 6 bases and J by 14 bases, with 14 bases left in between. The DNA of the CDR3 is TGTGCCAGCAGGGGAACAGCTAAGGAGTTCTTC. Translated, it gives CASRGTAKEFF.

The J gene is TRBJ2-7, the V gene TRBV20-1; perhaps TRBD1 as D (7 bases). V shed 1 base and J shed 6 bases, with 13 bases lying between them. Germline V gene sequence: CDR1 DFQATT, CDR2 SNEGSKA (reference sequence). The CDR3 contains 13 residues. The CDR3 reads CSARGQGGGEQYF. In DNA form, the CDR3 reads TGCAGTGCTAGAGGGCAGGGGGGCGGCGAGCAGTACTTC.

The chain recombines TRBV25-1 with TRBJ2-1; D call uncertain. Between the trimmed V and J ends, which lost 4 bases and 6 bases, there was a span of 16 bases. From germline, CDR1 is MGHDK and CDR2 SYGVNS. CDR3 length: 15 residues. CDR3 in DNA: TGTGCCAGCAGTGGCCAATTATCAAGGATCAATGAGCAGTTCTTC. Translated: CASSGQLSRINEQFF.

The chain employs TRBV7-2 and TRBJ2-3; D gene unclear. This CDR3 has 15 residues. The ends were cut back, 5 bases at V and 1 base at J, with 13 bases in the middle. Germline V gene data show CDR1 as SGHTA and CDR2 as FQGNSA. The CDR3 bases are TGTGCCAGCAGCACTTCTCGGGCGGGCACAGATACGCAGTATTTT. Its protein is CASSTSRAGTDTQYF.

The V call is TRBV20-1, the J call TRBJ2-7; 8 bases fit TRBD2. Germline CDR1 reads DFQATT; CDR2 reads SNEGSKA (reference sequence). V gave up 0 bases and J gave up 0 bases; unmatched junction bases: 10. This CDR3 comprises 17 residues. Here the CDR3 DNA reads TGCAGTGCTAGAGATCGGCTAGCGGGTTGGATCTCCTACGAGCAGTACTTC. The encoded protein is CSARDRLAGWISYEQYF.

The J gene is TRBJ1-2, the V gene TRBV19; D gene unclear. The CDR3 spans 13 residues. The V gene lost 3 bases and the J gene lost 0 bases, with 5 bases spanning the gap. CDR1 and CDR2 from the germline V gene are LNHDA and SQIVND (reference sequence). The CDR3 sequence is CASSMDANYGYTF. The CDR3 nucleotides read TGTGCCAGTAGTATGGATGCTAACTATGGCTACACCTTC.

The genes are TRBV6-6 and TRBJ2-5, with D perhaps assigned TRBD1 or TRBD2 (5 bases each). V lost 6 bases and J lost 5, with 13 bases in between. Germline V lookup: CDR1 MNHNY, CDR2 SVGAGI (reference sequence). The length of the CDR3 is 13 residues. This CDR3 reads CASRPGTLETQYF. Here the CDR3 DNA reads TGTGCCAGCAGACCCGGGACGTTGGAGACCCAGTACTTC.

The sample holds one count of this clonotype. The chain combines TRBV2 with TRBJ1-3; D uncertain. CDR3 size: 15 residues. The V and J ends lost 8 bases and 0 bases respectively, with 14 bases between them. CDR1 and CDR2 from the germline V gene are SNHLY and FYNNEI. CDR3 DNA: TGTGCCAGCCGGACGGACCGAGACTCTGGAAACACCATATATTTT. Its protein product is CASRTDRDSGNTIYF.

This chain uses TRBV6-5 with TRBJ1-2; D unresolved. Trimming cost V 0 bases and J 4 bases, with 9 bases left between them. From germline, CDR1 is MNHEY and CDR2 SVGAGI. The CDR3 is 14 residues long. CDR3 amino acids: CASSYSAPGYGYTF. CDR3 nucleotides: TGTGCCAGCAGTTACTCGGCCCCAGGCTATGGCTACACCTTC.

The gene calls are TRBV3-1 and TRBJ2-3; the match to TRBD1 covers 7 bases. The CDR3 is 14 amino acids. V lost 4 bases and J lost 5; bases outside the gene matches: 6. Germline values: CDR1 LGHDT, CDR2 YNNKEL (reference sequence). The CDR3 protein is CASSPRQGGDTQYF. CDR3 nucleotides: TGTGCCAGCAGCCCCCGACAGGGTGGAGATACGCAGTATTTT.

The chain's CDR3 is CASSPLGAGGQTQYF. In nucleotides, the CDR3 is TGTGCCAGCAGCCCCTTAGGGGCGGGAGGACAGACCCAGTACTTC. This chain joins TRBV3-1 and TRBJ2-5; 8 bases agree with TRBD2. J was trimmed by 6 bases and V by 4 bases; bases with no gene match: 10. Germline lookup yields CDR1 LGHDT and CDR2 YNNKEL (reference sequence). CDR3 size: 15 residues.

The rearrangement joins TRBV24-1 to TRBJ1-2; D is unresolved. Germline values: CDR1 KGHDR, CDR2 SFDVKD. Between the trimmed V and J ends, which lost 3 bases and 7 bases, there was a span of 11 bases. This CDR3 has 13 amino acids. In DNA, the CDR3 is TGTGCCACCAGTGATGGACCGGGGTCTGGCTACACCTTC. The encoded protein is CATSDGPGSGYTF.

This rearrangement joins TRBV29-1 to TRBJ1-6; 7 nucleotides align to TRBD1. The CDR3 has 13 amino acids. CDR1 and CDR2 from the germline V gene are SQVTM and ANQGSEA. Trimming cost V 6 bases and J 10 bases; bases outside gene matches: 9. The CDR3 DNA reads TGCAGCGTCTCACAGGGGTTAGAATCACCCCTCCACTTT. Translation: CSVSQGLESPLHF.

The J gene is TRBJ1-1, the V gene TRBV5-1, with a weak D call TRBD1 (6 bases). V lost 5 bases to trimming and J lost 7 bases, with 12 bases between them. This CDR3 comprises 12 residues. Germline V gene sequence: CDR1 SGHRS, CDR2 YFSETQ. This chain's CDR3 is CASRRDIYEAFF. In nucleotides, the CDR3 is TGCGCCAGCAGAAGGGACATATATGAAGCTTTCTTT.

The rearrangement uses TRBV7-9 and TRBJ1-5, with 10 nucleotides matching TRBD1. The CDR3 covers 19 residues. Germline values: CDR1 SEHNR, CDR2 FQNEAQ (reference sequence). Trimming took 5 bases from V and 2 from J; bases not matched to a gene: 15. This CDR3 is CASSPGPGQGNLGNQPQHF. The CDR3 nucleotides read TGTGCCAGCAGCCCAGGACCGGGACAGGGGAATTTAGGCAATCAGCCCCAGCATTTT.

This rearrangement joins TRBV4-3 to TRBJ1-1, with 9 bases that match TRBD1. The CDR3 is made up of 13 amino acids. The germline CDR1 and CDR2 sequences are LGHNA and YSLEER. Unmatched junction bases numbered 4, after V lost 4 bases and J lost 7 bases. In DNA, the CDR3 is TGCGCCAGCAGCCCAGACAGGGGGGGTGAAGCTTTCTTT. Translation gives CASSPDRGGEAFF.

CDR3 sequence (DNA): TGCAGCGTTGAACCGGCAGCAGATACGCAGTATTTT. Residues: CSVEPAADTQYF. This chain connects TRBV29-1 to TRBJ2-3; D call uncertain. Deletions cut 2 bases from V and 4 bases from J, with 7 bases between. Germline-derived CDR1 and CDR2 are SQVTM and ANQGSEA. This CDR3 has 12 amino acids.